This record concerns one T cell receptor (beta chain) sequence. Its target antigen remains unknown. No much larger clone is present one base from it, and per-base qualities are unavailable. TCRbeta CDR3 regions were amplified from genomic DNA using the immunoSEQ Assay, a bias-controlled multiplex PCR. As for the authors' bioinformatics: The number of nucleated cells in each sample was estimated from the amplification of reference gene primers within the assay. To quantify the absolute abundance of each unique TCRbeta CDR3 rearrangement, sequence reads were collapsed and filtered. For each sample, productive Simpson clonality was calculated as the square root of Simpson's diversity index over productive rearrangements. The table comes from immuneACCESS by way of TCRdb, which keeps in-frame sequences with V and J called. Part of the clones is missing from these tables; in studies checked, under half for an unresolved V gene and the rest for unknown reasons. From that table come the V and J calls and clone size; the DNA was used to work out D and trimming. The table for this sample lists roughly 100,000 clones; more than 75% of them were counted only once. The top ten clones comprise 4% to 5.5% of the sample.

These data come from a study of blood T cell repertoires in COVID-19 (dated by TCRdb to the early 2020s). Notes on the research overall: Samples covering the acute and convalescent phases of COVID-19 were provided by collaborators in the United States, Italy and Spain. A de-identified subject ID, COVID-19 status, age in years and sex were almost always included in the sample metadata. The material from the prospective study consisted of cDNA or gDNA derived from T cells, B-cell-depleted T cells, or PBMCs. Where HLA class I and class II types were available, the types were taken from metadata supplied by the sample provider, not from assay-based typing. The repertoires were made available in a free public database intended to serve as a resource for research on the immune response to SARS-CoV-2. Subjects who had been exposed to COVID-19, were actively infected with it, or had recovered from it provided the deeply sampled blood TCRbeta repertoires that made up the dataset. The samples were drawn from the first 160 participants of the ongoing ImmuneRACE study and from more than 1,000 subjects provided by 6 global collaborators. Points the paper makes about the study in general: The amount of clinical and demographic metadata varied by source and participant and was provided uncurated.

CDR1 is given as PRHDT and CDR2 as FYEKMQ, both from the germline V gene (reference sequence). Unmatched junction bases come to 14, with V trimmed by 6 bases and J by 2 bases. The CDR3, from cysteine to phenylalanine, totals 18 residues. The entry retains the CDR3 DNA only, 54 bases that are in frame from base 1. Collaborating institutions collected whole blood in K2EDTA tubes following their own protocols. Collaborator samples were shipped for TCRbeta analysis as frozen whole blood, isolated PBMCs, or DNA extracted from either sample type. The V and J segments used are TRBV13 and TRBJ2-4; 9 bases in between match TRBD1. The sample taken for sequencing was peripheral blood. This clonotype originated in a human donor in a cohort sampled during active COVID-19. The sequenced DNA: TGTGCCAGCAGTCGACCCTACCCGGGACAGGGAACCAAAAACATTCAGTACTTC. It is translated as CASSRPYPGQGTKNIQYF.